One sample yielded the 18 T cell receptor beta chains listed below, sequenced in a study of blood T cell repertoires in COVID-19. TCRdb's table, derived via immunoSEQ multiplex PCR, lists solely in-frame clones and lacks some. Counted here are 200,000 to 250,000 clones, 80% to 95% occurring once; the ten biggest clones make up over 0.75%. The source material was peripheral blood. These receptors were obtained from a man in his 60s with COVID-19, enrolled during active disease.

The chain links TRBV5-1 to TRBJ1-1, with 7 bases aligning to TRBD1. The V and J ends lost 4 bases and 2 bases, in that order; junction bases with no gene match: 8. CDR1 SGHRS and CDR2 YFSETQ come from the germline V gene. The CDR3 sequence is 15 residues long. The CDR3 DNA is TGCGCCAGCAGCGGCGGGACAGCGGATAACACTGAAGCTTTCTTT. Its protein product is CASSGGTADNTEAFF.

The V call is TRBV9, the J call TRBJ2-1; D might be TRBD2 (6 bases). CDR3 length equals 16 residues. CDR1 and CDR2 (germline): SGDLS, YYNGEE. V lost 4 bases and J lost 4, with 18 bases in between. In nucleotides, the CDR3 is TGTGCCAGCAGCCCGGTAGCGGCTATCTTTTACAATGAGCAGTTCTTC. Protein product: CASSPVAAIFYNEQFF. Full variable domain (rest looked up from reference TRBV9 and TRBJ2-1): DSGVTQTPKHLITATGQRVTLRCSPRSGDLSVYWYQQSLDQGLQFLIQYYNGEERAKGNILERFSAQQFPDLHSELNLSSLELGDSALYFCASSPVAAIFYNEQFFGPGTRLTVL.

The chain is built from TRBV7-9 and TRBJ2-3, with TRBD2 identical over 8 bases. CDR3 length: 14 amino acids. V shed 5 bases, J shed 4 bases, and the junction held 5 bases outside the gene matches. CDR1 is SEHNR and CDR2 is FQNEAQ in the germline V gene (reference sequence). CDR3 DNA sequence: TGTGCCAGCAGCCTTCCGGGACTAGCAGATACGCAGTATTTT. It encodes CASSLPGLADTQYF. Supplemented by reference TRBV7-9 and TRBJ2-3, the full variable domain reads DTGVSQNPRHKITKRGQNVTFRCDPISEHNRLYWYRQTLGQGPEFLTYFQNEAQLEKSRLLSDRFSAERPKGSFSTLEIQRTEQGDSAMYLCASSLPGLADTQYFGPGTRLTVL.

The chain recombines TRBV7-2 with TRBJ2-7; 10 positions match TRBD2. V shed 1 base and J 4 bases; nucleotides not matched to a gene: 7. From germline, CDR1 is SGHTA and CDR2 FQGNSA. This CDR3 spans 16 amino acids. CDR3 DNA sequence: TGTGCCAGCAGCTTAGTATCCAGCGGGAGGGCATACGAGCAGTACTTC. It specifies CASSLVSSGRAYEQYF.

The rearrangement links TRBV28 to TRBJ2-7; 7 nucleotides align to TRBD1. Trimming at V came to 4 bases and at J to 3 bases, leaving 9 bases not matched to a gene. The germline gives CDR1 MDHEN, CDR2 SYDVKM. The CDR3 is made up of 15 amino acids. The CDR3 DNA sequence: TGTGCCAGCAGTTCATCCGGGACAGAGAGCTACGAGCAGTACTTC. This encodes CASSSSGTESYEQYF.

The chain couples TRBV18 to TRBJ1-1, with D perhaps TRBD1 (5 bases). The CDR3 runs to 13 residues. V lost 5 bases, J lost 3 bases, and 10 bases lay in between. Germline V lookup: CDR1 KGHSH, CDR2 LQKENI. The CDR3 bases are TGTGCCAGCTCATCCGGGGGGGACACTGAAGCTTTCTTT. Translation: CASSSGGDTEAFF.

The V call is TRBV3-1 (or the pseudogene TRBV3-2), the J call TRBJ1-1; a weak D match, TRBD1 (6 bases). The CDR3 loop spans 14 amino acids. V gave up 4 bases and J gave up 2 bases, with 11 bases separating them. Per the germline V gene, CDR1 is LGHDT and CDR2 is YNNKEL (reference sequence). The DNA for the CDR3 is TGTGCCAGCAGCCCCCACAGGGAAAACACTGAAGCTTTCTTT. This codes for CASSPHRENTEAFF.

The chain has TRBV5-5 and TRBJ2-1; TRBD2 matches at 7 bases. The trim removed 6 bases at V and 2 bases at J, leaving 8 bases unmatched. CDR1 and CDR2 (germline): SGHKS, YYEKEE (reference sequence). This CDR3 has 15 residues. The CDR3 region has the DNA TGTGCCAGCATGGTGGCTAGCGGACCCTACAATGAGCAGTTCTTC. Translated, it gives CASMVASGPYNEQFF.

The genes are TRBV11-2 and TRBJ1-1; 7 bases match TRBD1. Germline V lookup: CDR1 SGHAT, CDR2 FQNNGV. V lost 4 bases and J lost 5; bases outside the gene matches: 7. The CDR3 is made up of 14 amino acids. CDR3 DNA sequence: TGTGCCAGCAGCTCCCTGACAGGGCGGACTGAAGCTTTCTTT. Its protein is CASSSLTGRTEAFF.

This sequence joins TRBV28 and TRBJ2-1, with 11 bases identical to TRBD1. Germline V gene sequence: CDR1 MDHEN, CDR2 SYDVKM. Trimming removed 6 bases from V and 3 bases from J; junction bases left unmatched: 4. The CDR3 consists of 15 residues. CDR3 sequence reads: CASRPGTGGYNEQFF. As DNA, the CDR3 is TGTGCCAGCAGGCCCGGGACAGGGGGCTACAATGAGCAGTTCTTC. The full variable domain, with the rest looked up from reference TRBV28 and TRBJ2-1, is DVKVTQSSRYLVKRTGEKVFLECVQDMDHENMFWYRQDPGLGLRLIYFSYDVKMKEKGDIPEGYSVSREKKERFSLILESASTNQTSMYLCASRPGTGGYNEQFFGPGTRLTVL.

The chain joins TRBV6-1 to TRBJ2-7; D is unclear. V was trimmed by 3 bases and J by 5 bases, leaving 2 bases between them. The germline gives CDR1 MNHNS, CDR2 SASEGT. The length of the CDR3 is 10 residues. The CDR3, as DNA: TGTGCCAGCAGTGATAACGAGCAGTACTTC. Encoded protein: CASSDNEQYF.

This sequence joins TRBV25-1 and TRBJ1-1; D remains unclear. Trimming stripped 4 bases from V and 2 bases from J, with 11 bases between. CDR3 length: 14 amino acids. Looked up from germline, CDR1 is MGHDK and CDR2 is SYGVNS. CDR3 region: CASSAHGPNTEAFF. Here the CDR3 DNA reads TGTGCCAGCAGTGCACATGGCCCCAACACTGAAGCTTTCTTT.

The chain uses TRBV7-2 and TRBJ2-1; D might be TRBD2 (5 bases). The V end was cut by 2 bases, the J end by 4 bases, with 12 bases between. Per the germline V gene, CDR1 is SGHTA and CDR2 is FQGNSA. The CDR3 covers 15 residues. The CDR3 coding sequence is TGTGCCAGCAGCTTACTAGGGAGCGAGTACAATGAGCAGTTCTTC. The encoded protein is CASSLLGSEYNEQFF. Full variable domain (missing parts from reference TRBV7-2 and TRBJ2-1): GAGVSQSPSNKVTEKGKDVELRCDPISGHTALYWYRQSLGQGLEFLIYFQGNSAPDKSGLPSDRFSAERTGGSVSTLTIQRTQQEDSAVYLCASSLLGSEYNEQFFGPGTRLTVL.

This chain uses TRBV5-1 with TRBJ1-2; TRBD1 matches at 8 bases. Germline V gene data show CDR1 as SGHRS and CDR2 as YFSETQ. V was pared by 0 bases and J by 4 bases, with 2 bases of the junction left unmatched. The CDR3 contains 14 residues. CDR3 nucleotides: TGCGCCAGCAGCTTGGACAGGGGGGTCTATGGCTACACCTTC. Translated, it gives CASSLDRGVYGYTF.

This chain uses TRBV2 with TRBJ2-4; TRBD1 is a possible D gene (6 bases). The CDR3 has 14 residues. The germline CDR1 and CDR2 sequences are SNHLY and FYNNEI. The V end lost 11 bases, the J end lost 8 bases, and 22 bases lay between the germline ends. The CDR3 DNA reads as TGTGCCTGGGGACAAGCAGGGAAGACGGACATTCAGTACTTC. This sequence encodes CAWGQAGKTDIQYF.

DNA for the CDR3: TGTGCCAGCAGTTACTTGGCAGGGGGACAGCCCCAGCATTTT. Its translation: CASSYLAGGQPQHF. The chain recombines TRBV6-5 with TRBJ1-5; 7 bases map to TRBD1. The CDR3 covers 14 residues. Germline V CDR1 and CDR2: MNHEY, SVGAGI. V was pared by 1 base and J by 7 bases, with 4 bases of the junction left unmatched.

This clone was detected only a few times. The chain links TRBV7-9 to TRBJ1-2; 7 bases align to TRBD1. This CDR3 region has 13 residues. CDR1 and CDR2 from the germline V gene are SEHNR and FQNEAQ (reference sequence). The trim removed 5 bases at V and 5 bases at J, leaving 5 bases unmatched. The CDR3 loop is CASSGGTAYGYTF. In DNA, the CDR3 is TGTGCCAGCAGCGGTGGGACAGCTTATGGCTACACCTTC.

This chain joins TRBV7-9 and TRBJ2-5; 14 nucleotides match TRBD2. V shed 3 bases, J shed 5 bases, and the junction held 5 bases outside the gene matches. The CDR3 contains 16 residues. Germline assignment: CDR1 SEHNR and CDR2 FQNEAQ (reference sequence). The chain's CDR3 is CASSFSTSGRGETQYF. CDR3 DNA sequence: TGTGCCAGCAGCTTTTCGACTAGCGGGAGGGGCGAGACCCAGTACTTC.